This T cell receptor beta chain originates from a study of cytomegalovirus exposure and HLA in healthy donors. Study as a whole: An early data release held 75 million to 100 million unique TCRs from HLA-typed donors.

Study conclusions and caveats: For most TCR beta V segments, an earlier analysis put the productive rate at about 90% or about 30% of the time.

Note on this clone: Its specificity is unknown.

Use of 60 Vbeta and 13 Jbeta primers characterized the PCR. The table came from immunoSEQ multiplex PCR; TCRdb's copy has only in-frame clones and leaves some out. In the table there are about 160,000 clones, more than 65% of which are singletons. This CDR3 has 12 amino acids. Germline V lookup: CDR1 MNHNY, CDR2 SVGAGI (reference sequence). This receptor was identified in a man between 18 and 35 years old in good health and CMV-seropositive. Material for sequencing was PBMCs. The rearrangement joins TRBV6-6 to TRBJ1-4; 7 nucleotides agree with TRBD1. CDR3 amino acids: CASRDRTEKLFF. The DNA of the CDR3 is TGTGCGTCCCGGGACAGAACAGAAAAACTGTTTTTT.